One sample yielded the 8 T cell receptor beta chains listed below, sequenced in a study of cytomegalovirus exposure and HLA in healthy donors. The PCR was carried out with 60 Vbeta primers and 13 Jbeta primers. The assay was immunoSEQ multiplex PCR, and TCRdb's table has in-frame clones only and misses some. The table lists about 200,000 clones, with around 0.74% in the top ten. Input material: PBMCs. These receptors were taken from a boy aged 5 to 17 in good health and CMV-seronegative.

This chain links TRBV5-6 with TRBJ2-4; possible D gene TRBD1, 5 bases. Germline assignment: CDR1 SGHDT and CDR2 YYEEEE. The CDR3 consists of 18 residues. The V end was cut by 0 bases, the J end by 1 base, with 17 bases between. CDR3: CASSLVYGNRRAKNIQYF. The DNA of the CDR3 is TGTGCCAGCAGCTTGGTCTATGGAAACAGGCGGGCCAAAAACATTCAGTACTTC. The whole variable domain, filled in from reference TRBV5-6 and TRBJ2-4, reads DAGVTQSPTHLIKTRGQQVTLRCSPKSGHDTVSWYQQALGQGPQFIFQYYEEEERQRGNFPDRFSGHQFPNYSSELNVNALLLGDSALYLCASSLVYGNRRAKNIQYFGAGTRLSVL.

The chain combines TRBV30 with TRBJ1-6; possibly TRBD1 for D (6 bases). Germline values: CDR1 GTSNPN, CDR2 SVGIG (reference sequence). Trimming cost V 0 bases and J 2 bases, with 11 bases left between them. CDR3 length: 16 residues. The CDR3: CAWSVPGQPYNSPLHF. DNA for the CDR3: TGTGCCTGGAGTGTACCCGGACAGCCCTATAATTCACCCCTCCACTTT.

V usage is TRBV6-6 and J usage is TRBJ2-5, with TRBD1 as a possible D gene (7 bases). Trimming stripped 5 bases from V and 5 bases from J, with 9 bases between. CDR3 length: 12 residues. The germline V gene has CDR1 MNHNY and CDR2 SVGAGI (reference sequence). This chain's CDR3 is CASSQGGETQYF. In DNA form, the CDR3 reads TGTGCCAGCAGTCAGGGGGGTGAGACCCAGTACTTC.

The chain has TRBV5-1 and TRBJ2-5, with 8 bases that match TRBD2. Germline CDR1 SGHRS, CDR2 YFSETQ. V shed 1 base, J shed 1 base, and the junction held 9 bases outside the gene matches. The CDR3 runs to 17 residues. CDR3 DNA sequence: TGCGCCAGCAGCTTGTGGACTAGCCCAACATCCCAAGAGACCCAGTACTTC. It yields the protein CASSLWTSPTSQETQYF.

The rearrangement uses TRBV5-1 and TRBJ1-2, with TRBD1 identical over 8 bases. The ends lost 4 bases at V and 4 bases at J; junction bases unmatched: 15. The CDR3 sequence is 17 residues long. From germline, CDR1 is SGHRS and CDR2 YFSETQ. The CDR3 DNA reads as TGCGCCAGCAGCACCTCCGGTGGGACAGGTGGGACCTATGGCTACACCTTC. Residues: CASSTSGGTGGTYGYTF. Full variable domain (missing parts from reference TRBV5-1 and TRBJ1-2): KAGVTQTPRYLIKTRGQQVTLSCSPISGHRSVSWYQQTPGQGLQFLFEYFSETQRNKGNFPGRFSGRQFSNSRSEMNVSTLELGDSALYLCASSTSGGTGGTYGYTFGSGTRLTVV.

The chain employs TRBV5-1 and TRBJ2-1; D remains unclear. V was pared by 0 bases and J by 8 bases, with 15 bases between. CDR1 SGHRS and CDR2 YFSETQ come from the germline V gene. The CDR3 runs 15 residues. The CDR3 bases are TGCGCCAGCAGCTTGGCCCGGCAGGTCTTTGATGAGCAGTTCTTC. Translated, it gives CASSLARQVFDEQFF.

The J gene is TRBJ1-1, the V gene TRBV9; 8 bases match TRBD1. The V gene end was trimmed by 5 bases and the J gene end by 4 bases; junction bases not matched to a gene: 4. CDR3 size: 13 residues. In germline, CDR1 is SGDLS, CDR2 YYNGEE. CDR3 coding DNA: TGTGCCAGCAGGGCTACAGGGGGCACTGAAGCTTTCTTT. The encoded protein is CASRATGGTEAFF.

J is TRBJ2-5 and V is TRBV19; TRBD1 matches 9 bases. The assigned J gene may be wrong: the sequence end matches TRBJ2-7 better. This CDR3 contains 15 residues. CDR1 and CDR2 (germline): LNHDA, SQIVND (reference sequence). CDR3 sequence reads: CASSIAGQGSYEQYF. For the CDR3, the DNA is TGTGCCAGTAGTATAGCGGGACAGGGAAGCTACGAGCAGTACTTC.